These 9 T cell receptor beta chains were sequenced from one sample in a study of beta chain features in type 1 diabetes. The investigators reverse transcribed all of the isolated RNA, so they sequenced expressed TCRB transcripts. TCRdb keeps only in-frame clones here, not all; method: immunoSEQ multiplex PCR. The sample has a few hundred thousand clones, about 20% seen once. Material: naive CD4+ T cells from blood. The receptors were gathered from a woman under 30 in good health.

V is TRBV19 and J is TRBJ2-5, with 9 bases fitting TRBD1. Germline CDR1 LNHDA, CDR2 SQIVND (reference sequence). V trimming: 1 base; J trimming: 4 bases; junction bases outside the gene matches: 7. The CDR3 has 16 amino acids. The DNA for the CDR3 is TGTGCCAGTAGTATAGCTAACAGGGGGCGCAGAGAGACCCAGTACTTC. Protein product: CASSIANRGRRETQYF.

The chain combines TRBV2 with TRBJ1-5; 8 positions agree with TRBD1. V trimming: 6 bases; J trimming: 2 bases; junction bases outside the gene matches: 0. The length of the CDR3 is 13 residues. Germline CDR1 reads SNHLY; CDR2 reads FYNNEI. CDR3 sequence reads: CASRGQGNQPQHF. The CDR3 coding sequence is TGTGCCAGCAGGGGACAGGGCAATCAGCCCCAGCATTTT.

This clone has a handful of counts. The genes are TRBV11-2 and TRBJ1-2; D gene uncertain. Germline assignment: CDR1 SGHAT and CDR2 FQNNGV. Trimming cost V 5 bases and J 5 bases, with 12 bases left between them. The CDR3 sequence is 13 residues long. DNA for the CDR3: TGTGCCAGCAGCGCCAGGACTGGATATGGCTACACCTTC. Residues: CASSARTGYGYTF.

The rearrangement uses TRBV2 and TRBJ1-6; TRBD1 might be the D (5 bases). Trimming pared 7 bases from V and 1 base from J, leaving 14 bases between. The CDR3 runs to 16 residues. Germline assignment: CDR1 SNHLY and CDR2 FYNNEI. This CDR3 is CASMTLPGSYNSPLHF. DNA of the CDR3: TGTGCCAGCATGACCTTACCAGGGTCCTATAATTCACCCCTCCACTTT. Variable domain in full (rest from reference TRBV2 and TRBJ1-6): EPEVTQTPSHQVTQMGQEVILRCVPISNHLYFYWYRQILGQKVEFLVSFYNNEISEKSEIFDDQFSVERPDGSNFTLKIRSTKLEDSAMYFCASMTLPGSYNSPLHFGNGTRLTVT.

In this sample, this clone turned up a few times. This sequence joins TRBV30 and TRBJ1-6; 11 nucleotides align to TRBD1. CDR3 size: 16 residues. V shed 7 bases, J shed 4 bases, and the junction held 9 bases outside the gene matches. CDR1 and CDR2 (germline): GTSNPN, SVGIG (reference sequence). CDR3 loop: CAFRDRGMFYNSPLHF. The CDR3 bases are TGTGCCTTCCGGGACAGGGGGATGTTTTATAATTCACCCCTCCACTTT.

J is TRBJ2-7 and V is TRBV5-1; maybe TRBD2 (5 bases). Germline V gene sequence: CDR1 SGHRS, CDR2 YFSETQ. This CDR3 contains 17 residues. The ends were cut back, 4 bases at V and 2 bases at J, with 22 bases in the middle. DNA for the CDR3: TGCGCCAGCAGCCCAAGGAAGGGTCCCGCGGGCCCCTACGAGCAGTACTTC. Translated: CASSPRKGPAGPYEQYF.

This CDR3 reads CASSSGTGSAEAFF. Here the CDR3 DNA reads TGTGCCAGCAGCTCAGGGACAGGGAGCGCTGAAGCTTTCTTT. The J gene is TRBJ1-1, the V gene TRBV11-3, with 9 bases that match TRBD1. The CDR3 length is 14 residues. The germline CDR1 and CDR2 sequences are SGHNT and YENEEA. J lost 6 bases, V lost 4 bases, and 6 bases had no gene match.

The chain carries TRBV7-9 and TRBJ1-2, with a weak D call TRBD1 (6 bases). Germline CDR1 reads SEHNR; CDR2 reads FQNEAQ (reference sequence). The germline V and J ends were trimmed by 5 bases and 7 bases, with 14 bases remaining between them. CDR3 length equals 13 residues. The CDR3 sequence is CASSALGQSGYTF. DNA for the CDR3: TGTGCCAGCAGCGCACTCGGACAGTCTGGCTACACCTTC.

DNA of the CDR3: TGTGCCAGCAGCAAAATACCAGGGTTCGTTGGGGAGCTGTTTTTT. Translated, it gives CASSKIPGFVGELFF. The chain recombines TRBV6-1 with TRBJ2-2; maybe TRBD1 (5 bases). V was cut by 6 bases and J by 8 bases, with 19 bases left in between. The CDR3 length is 15 residues. Germline V lookup: CDR1 MNHNS, CDR2 SASEGT.